Reported below is one TCR beta chain. The sample belongs to a study of shared clonotypes between healthy human individuals. Sequencing used immunoSEQ multiplex PCR; TCRdb keeps in-frame clones, though not all of them. Of approximately 2.3 million clones listed, more than 85% are singletons. Germline CDR1 reads MNHEY; CDR2 reads SMNVEV (reference sequence). Trimming cost V 2 bases and J 4 bases; bases outside gene matches: 3. The CDR3 is 14 amino acids. Sequencing used naive CD4+ T cells from PBMCs. Regarding subset: CD45RA+ positively selected. The source of this sequence is a young man in good health. Some clones in this sample may be carry-over from other donors' samples. The V and J genes are TRBV27 and TRBJ2-5; 8 bases align to TRBD1. In DNA form, the CDR3 reads TGTGCCAGCAGTTTAGGCAGGGGGCCAGAGACCCAGTACTTC. Protein: CASSLGRGPETQYF.